This T cell receptor (beta chain) was captured in a study of blood T cells in healthy people across ages. A word on this clonotype: What it recognizes is unknown.

General observations from the study: With age, beta diversity per million T cells declined roughly linearly, significantly by roughly 40.

The CDR3 has 13 residues. Germline values: CDR1 SNHLY, CDR2 FYNNEI. Trimming stripped 4 bases from V and 6 bases from J, with 13 bases between. Next came a second PCR, run for roughly 6 to 11 cycles, which used a sample-barcoded 5' primer along with a J-beta primer mix. Unique molecular identifiers of 12 random nucleotides labeled each cDNA. TCRdb re-analysed the 5' RACE reads in MiXCR, keeping a single row per CDR3 protein. The sample gives 1.4 million to 1.5 million distinct CDR3 sequences, 40% to 50% of which show up once; roughly 7.9% is in the top ten. The receptor was derived from a woman under 30 in good health. The chain employs TRBV2 and TRBJ2-7; D is perhaps TRBD2 (7 bases). The sample taken for sequencing was blood. For the CDR3, the DNA is TGTGCCAGCAGTGGGGGGGGGCTGGGCGAGCAGTACTTC. This sequence encodes CASSGGGLGEQYF.